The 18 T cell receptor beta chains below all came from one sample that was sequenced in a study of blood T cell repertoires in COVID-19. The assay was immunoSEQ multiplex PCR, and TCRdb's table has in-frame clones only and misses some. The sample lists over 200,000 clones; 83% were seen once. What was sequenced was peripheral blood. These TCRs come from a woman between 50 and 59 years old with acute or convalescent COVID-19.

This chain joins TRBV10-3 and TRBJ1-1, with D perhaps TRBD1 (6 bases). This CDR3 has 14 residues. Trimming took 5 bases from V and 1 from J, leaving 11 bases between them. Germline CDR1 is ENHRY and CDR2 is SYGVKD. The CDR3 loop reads CAISPGQQNTEAFF. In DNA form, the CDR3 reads TGTGCCATCAGTCCGGGACAACAGAACACTGAAGCTTTCTTT.

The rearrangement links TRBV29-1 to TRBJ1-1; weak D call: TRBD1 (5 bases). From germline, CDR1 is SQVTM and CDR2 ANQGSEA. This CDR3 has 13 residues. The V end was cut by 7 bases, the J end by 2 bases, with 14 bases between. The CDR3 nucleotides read TGCAGCGCTTCTTTCAGGGTTAACACTGAAGCTTTCTTT. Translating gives CSASFRVNTEAFF.

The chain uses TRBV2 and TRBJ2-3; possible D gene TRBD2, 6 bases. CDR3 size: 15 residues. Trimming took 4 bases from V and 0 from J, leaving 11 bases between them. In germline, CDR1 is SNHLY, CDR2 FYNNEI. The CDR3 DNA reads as TGTGCCAGCAGTGGGCTTCGGGGGAGCACAGATACGCAGTATTTT. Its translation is CASSGLRGSTDTQYF.

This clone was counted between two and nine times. For the CDR3, the DNA is TGCGCCAGCAGCTTGGCAAGCAATCAGGATTACGAGCAGTACTTC. The encoded protein is CASSLASNQDYEQYF. This chain connects TRBV5-1 to TRBJ2-7; D unresolved. The CDR3 length is 15 residues. V was shortened by 0 bases and J by 4 bases, with 14 bases between the two germline ends. CDR1 and CDR2 from the germline V gene are SGHRS and YFSETQ.

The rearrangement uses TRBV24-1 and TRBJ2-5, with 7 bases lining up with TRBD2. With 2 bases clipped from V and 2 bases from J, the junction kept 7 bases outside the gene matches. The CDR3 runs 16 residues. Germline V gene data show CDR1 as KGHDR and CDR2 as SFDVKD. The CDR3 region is CATSDSSGNRQETQYF. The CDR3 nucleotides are TGTGCCACCAGTGATTCGAGCGGGAATCGTCAAGAGACCCAGTACTTC.

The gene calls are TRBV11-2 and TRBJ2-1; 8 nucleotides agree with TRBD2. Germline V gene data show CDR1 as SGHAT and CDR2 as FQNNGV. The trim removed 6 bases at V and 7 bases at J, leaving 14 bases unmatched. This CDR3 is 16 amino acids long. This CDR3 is CASRLGAGVLKNEQFF. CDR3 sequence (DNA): TGTGCCAGCAGACTAGGAGCGGGAGTTCTTAAAAATGAGCAGTTCTTC.

The CDR3 nucleotides read TGTGCCAGCAGCTTAAGGGGGACTAGCGGGTTCTCCTACGAGCAGTACTTC. Translated, it gives CASSLRGTSGFSYEQYF. The chain couples TRBV7-8 to TRBJ2-7; 12 bases line up with TRBD2. This CDR3 has 17 residues. Germline values: CDR1 SGHVS, CDR2 FQNEAQ. Trimming removed 2 bases from V and 0 bases from J; junction bases left unmatched: 5. The full variable domain, its missing parts supplied by reference TRBV7-8 and TRBJ2-7, is GAGVSQSPRYKVAKRGQDVALRCDPISGHVSLFWYQQALGQGPEFLTYFQNEAQLDKSGLPSDRFFAERPEGSVSTLKIQRTQQEDSAVYLCASSLRGTSGFSYEQYFGPGTRLTVT.

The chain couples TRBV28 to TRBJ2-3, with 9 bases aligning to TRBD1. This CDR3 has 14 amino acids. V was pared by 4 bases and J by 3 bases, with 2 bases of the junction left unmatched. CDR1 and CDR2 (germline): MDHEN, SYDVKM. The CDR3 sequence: CASSSDRGTDTQYF. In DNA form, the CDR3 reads TGTGCCAGCAGTTCGGACAGGGGAACAGATACGCAGTATTTT.

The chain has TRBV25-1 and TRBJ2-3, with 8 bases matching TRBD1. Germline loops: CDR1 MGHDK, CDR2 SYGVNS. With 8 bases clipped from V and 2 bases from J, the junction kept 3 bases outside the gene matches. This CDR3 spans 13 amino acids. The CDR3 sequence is CASPDRATDTQYF. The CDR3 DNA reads TGTGCCAGCCCGGACAGGGCCACAGATACGCAGTATTTT.

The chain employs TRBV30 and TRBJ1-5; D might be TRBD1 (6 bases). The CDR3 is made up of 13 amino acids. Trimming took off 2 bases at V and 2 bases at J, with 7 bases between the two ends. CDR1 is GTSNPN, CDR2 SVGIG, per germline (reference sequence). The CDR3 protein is CAWSSGGNQPQHF. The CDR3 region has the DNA TGTGCCTGGAGTTCAGGGGGCAATCAGCCCCAGCATTTT.

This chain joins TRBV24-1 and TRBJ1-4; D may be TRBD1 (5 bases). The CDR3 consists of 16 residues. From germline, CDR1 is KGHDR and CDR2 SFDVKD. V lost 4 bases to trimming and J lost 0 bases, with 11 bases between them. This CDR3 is CATSEGGVSTNEKLFF. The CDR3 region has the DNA TGTGCCACCAGTGAAGGAGGGGTCTCAACTAATGAAAAACTGTTTTTT.

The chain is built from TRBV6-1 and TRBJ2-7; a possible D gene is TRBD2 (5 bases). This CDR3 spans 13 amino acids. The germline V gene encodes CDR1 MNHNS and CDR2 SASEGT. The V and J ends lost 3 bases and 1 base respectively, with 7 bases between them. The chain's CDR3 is CASSEWESYEQYF. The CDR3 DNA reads TGTGCCAGCAGTGAGTGGGAGTCCTACGAGCAGTACTTC.

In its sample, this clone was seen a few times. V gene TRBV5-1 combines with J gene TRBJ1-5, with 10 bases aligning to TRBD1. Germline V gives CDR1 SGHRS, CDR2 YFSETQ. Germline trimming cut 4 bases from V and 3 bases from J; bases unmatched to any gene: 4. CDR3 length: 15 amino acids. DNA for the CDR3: TGCGCCAGCAGCCCCGGGACAGGGGACAATCAGCCCCAGCATTTT. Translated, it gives CASSPGTGDNQPQHF.

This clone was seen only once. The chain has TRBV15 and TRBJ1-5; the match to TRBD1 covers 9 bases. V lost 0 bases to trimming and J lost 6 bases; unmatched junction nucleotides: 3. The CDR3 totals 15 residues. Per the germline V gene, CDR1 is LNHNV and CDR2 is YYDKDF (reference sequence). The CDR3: CATSRETGGRQPQHF. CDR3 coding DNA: TGTGCCACCAGCAGAGAGACAGGGGGGCGTCAGCCCCAGCATTTT.

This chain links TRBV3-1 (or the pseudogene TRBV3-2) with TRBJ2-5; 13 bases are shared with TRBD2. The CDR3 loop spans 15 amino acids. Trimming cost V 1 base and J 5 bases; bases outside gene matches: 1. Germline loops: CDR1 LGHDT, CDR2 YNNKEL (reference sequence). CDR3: CASSQVTSGRETQYF. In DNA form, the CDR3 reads TGTGCCAGCAGCCAAGTGACTAGCGGGAGGGAGACCCAGTACTTC.

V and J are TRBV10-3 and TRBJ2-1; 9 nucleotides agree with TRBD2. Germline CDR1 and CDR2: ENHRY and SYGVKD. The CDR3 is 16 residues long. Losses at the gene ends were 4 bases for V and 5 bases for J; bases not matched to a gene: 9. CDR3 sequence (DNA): TGTGCCATCAGTGGCCGTCCCGGGACTAGCAACAATGAGCAGTTCTTC. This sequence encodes CAISGRPGTSNNEQFF.

The CDR3 spells CASSTPPGTSGSLTYEQYF. The CDR3, as DNA: TGTGCCAGCAGCACCCCTCCTGGGACTAGCGGGAGTCTAACCTACGAGCAGTACTTC. This chain connects TRBV28 to TRBJ2-7; 14 bases align to TRBD2. Trimming at V came to 6 bases and at J to 2 bases, leaving 15 bases not matched to a gene. The germline CDR1 and CDR2 sequences are MDHEN and SYDVKM. The CDR3 extends over 19 amino acids.

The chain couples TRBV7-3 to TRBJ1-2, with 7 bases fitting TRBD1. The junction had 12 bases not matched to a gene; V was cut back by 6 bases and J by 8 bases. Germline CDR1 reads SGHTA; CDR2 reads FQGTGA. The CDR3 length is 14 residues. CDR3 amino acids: CASSLGRGLEGYTF. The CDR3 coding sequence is TGTGCCAGCAGTCTCGGGAGGGGGCTAGAAGGCTACACCTTC.